Here is one T cell receptor beta chain with its context. It lacks a known antigen. Base-call qualities are not available, and no considerably larger clone is one nucleotide away. The sample's time point label, in plain terms: patch test 3, about 24 weeks after DPC sensitization. Interpreted using the paper, the treatment or condition label stands for: therapeutic diphenylcyclopropenone sensitization with weekly scalp DPC. At every patch-test visit, the blood draw took place before the patch test was put on. To be eligible, patients had to be aged 18 to 70, diagnosed with alopecia and judged suitable for DPC therapy, while pregnant patients were excluded. Total RNA was extracted from unfractionated whole blood collected in Tempus Blood RNA tubes. The sample is drawn from a study of human T cells and chemical hapten exposure listed by TCRdb under 2021. For the wider study: For sensitization, 2% DPC in acetone was applied to a roughly 2 cm by roughly 2 cm area of upper inner arm skin. Throughout the study period of 20 to 25 weeks, patients also received therapeutic DPC doses to the scalp every week. Patch testing was performed on the upper back with Finn chambers containing 0.01% DPC, and the patch tests were scored after 6 days according to International Contact Dermatitis Research Group standards. The patient cohort, mostly female, included alopecia areata with under or over 50% scalp involvement, alopecia totalis and alopecia universalis. Libraries were combined into a pool for sequencing, and differences in TCR yield between samples came mainly from small differences in library volumes within the pool. This study followed changes in the peripheral blood TCR repertoire in vivo during primary and secondary sensitization of alopecia patients to the hapten diphenylcyclopropenone (DPC). Blood was sampled from patients pre-sensitization (week 0) and at 2, 6 and about 24 weeks after DPC sensitization. Some 29 alopecia patients gave blood for TCR sequencing at one to four time points (pre-sensitization, 2, 6 and 24 weeks).

On the study overall, not on this receptor specifically: The number of TCRs above 1 in 1000 frequency did not change with DPC sensitization; there was no evidence of global repertoire structure alterations. Because all patients had alopecia, a presumed autoimmune disease, the immune response of the patients might differ from that of healthy individuals. Patch test score correlated positively with the number of PT1 expanded TCRs, reaching significance at thresholds 8, 16 and 32 but not at 4. Expanded TCRs formed significantly more large CDR3 similarity clusters than pre-sensitization or healthy control sets, consistent with antigen-driven responses. Repeated subsampling changed both the strength of the expansion versus patch-test correlation and the threshold at which that correlation became significant.

The CDR3 contains 17 residues, cysteine and phenylalanine counted. Here the CDR3 DNA is all that survives: 51 bases in frame from base 1. V is reduced by 5 bases and J by 0 bases, leaving a spacing of 18 bases between them. CDR1 SGHAT and CDR2 FQNNGV are derived from the germline V gene. The library was generated by RACE. Instrument on record: NextSeq 500. During library preparation, unique molecular identifiers were attached to individual cDNA molecules so that TCRs could be counted in a quantitative, reproducible way. Both TCR alpha and TCR beta chains were sequenced from each blood RNA sample. Per the source publication's procedure: Samples had a median of roughly 91,000 TCRs, with a range from 23,224 to 690,600. V, J and CDR3 annotation of the TCR reads was performed with the Decombinator software suite. For PS versus PT1 abundance plots, all samples were subsampled to the same number of TCRs (28,000). TCRs were defined as expanded if absent before sensitization and observed at least eight times at the 2-week time point. TCRdb ran its own pipeline on the public reads, namely fastp trimming at Q25 and MiXCR clone calling, and kept in-frame beta chains. Every CDR3 protein is listed once, alongside the most common genes and DNA of its rows. The V and J calls reflect TCRdb's pipeline rather than the authors' work. The sample has about 82,000 distinct CDR3 sequences on record, about an eighth of them singletons. The top ten hold about 5.7% of the sample.

The source is a woman aged 50 to 60 with alopecia areata. Some clones in this sample may be carry-over from other donors' samples. The V and J genes are TRBV11-2 and TRBJ2-3, with no confidently assigned D gene. This sample comprised whole blood, obtained in connection with sensitization to the hapten diphenylcyclopropenone (DPC). The nucleotide sequence is TGTGCCAGCAGCCATAGTGCCCCCCCCGGAAGCACAGATACGCAGTATTTT. Translated, this gives CASSHSAPPGSTDTQYF. Supplemented by the reference TRBV11-2 and TRBJ2-3 proteins around the CDR3, the complete variable domain is EAGVAQSPRYKIIEKRQSVAFWCNPISGHATLYWYQQILGQGPKLLIQFQNNGVVDDSQLPKDRFSAERLKGVDSTLKIQPAKLEDSAVYLCASSHSAPPGSTDTQYFGPGTRLTVL.